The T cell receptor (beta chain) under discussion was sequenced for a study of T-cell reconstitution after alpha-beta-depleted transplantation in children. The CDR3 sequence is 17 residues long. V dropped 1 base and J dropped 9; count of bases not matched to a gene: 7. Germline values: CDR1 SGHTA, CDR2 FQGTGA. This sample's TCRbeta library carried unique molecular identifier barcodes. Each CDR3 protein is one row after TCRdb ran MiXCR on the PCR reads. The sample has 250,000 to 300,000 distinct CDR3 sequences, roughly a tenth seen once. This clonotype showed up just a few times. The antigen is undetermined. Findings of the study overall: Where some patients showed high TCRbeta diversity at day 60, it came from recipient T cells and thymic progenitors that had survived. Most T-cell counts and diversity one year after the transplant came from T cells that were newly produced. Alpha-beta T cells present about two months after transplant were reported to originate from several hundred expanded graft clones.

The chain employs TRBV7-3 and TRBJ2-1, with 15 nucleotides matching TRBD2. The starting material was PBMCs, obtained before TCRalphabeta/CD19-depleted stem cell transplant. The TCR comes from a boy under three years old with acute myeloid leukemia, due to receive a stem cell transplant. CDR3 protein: CASSLKPGTSGRSEQFF. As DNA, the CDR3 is TGTGCCAGCAGCTTAAAACCCGGGACTAGCGGGAGGAGTGAGCAGTTCTTC.